The source of this TCR beta chain is a study of blood T cell repertoires in COVID-19. Study as a whole: Samples taken during acute and convalescent COVID-19 were collected in the United States, Italy and Spain. From T cells, B-cell-depleted T cells, or PBMCs came the material, which was cDNA or gDNA.

The length of the CDR3 is 14 residues. The germline V gene has CDR1 WSHSY and CDR2 SAAADI. The V and J ends lost 6 bases and 2 bases, in that order; junction bases with no gene match: 7. Profiling relied on immunoSEQ multiplex PCR, and the TCRdb table lists in-frame clones only, not all of them. The sample contains about 200,000 clones, about 90% of which appear only once. This clone was seen a few times. Source material: peripheral blood. The clonotype originates from a man between 45 and 60 years old with acute or convalescent COVID-19. This chain joins TRBV10-2 and TRBJ2-7; 7 bases fit TRBD1. The CDR3 bases are TGCGCCAGCAGGAGAACAGGGGCCGCCTACGAGCAGTACTTC. Amino acids: CASRRTGAAYEQYF.